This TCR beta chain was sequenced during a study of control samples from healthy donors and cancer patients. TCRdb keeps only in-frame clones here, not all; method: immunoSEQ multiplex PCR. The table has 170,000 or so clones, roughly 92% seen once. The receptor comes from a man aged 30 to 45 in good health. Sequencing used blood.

The CDR3 coding sequence is TGCAGCGCTTCTGGGACAGACCACAATCAGCCCCAGCATTTT. Its translation: CSASGTDHNQPQHF. The J gene is TRBJ1-5, the V gene TRBV29-1, with 7 bases fitting TRBD1. CDR1 is SQVTM and CDR2 is ANQGSEA in the germline V gene. The CDR3 sequence is 14 residues long. Germline trimming cut 7 bases from V and 3 bases from J; bases unmatched to any gene: 9.